Below, one T cell receptor beta chain is given with its context. These data belong to a study of CD4+ T cells in melanoma. Using immunoSEQ multiplex PCR, the repertoire was profiled, and TCRdb retains in-frame clones only, with some absent. Altogether roughly 140,000 clones are present, 80% to 95% being singletons, with the ten largest covering less than 2%. This CDR3 has 14 amino acids. CDR1 is MNHNS, CDR2 SASEGT, per germline. V lost 2 bases, J lost 11 bases, and 8 bases stayed unmatched. The sequence came from a human donor with melanoma. The chain combines TRBV6-1 with TRBJ1-4; 7 bases line up with TRBD1. Here the CDR3 reads CASSEQGGSWKLFF. DNA for the CDR3: TGTGCCAGCAGTGAACAGGGGGGGTCGTGGAAACTGTTTTTT.